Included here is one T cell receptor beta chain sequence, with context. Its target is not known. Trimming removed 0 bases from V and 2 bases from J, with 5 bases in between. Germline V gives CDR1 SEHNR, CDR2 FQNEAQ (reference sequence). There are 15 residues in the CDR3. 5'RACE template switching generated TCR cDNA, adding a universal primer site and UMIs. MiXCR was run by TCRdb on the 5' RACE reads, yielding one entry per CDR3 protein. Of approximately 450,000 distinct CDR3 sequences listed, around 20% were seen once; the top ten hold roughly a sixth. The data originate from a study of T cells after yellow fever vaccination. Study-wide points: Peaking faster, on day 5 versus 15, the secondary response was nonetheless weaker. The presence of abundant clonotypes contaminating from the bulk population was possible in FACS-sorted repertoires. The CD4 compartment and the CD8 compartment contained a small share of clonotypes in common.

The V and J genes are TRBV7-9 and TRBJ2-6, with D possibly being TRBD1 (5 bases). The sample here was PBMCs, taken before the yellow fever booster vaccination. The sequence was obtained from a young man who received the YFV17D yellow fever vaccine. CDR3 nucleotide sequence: TGTGCCAGCAGCTTAGCCAGGGCTGGGGCCAACGTCCTGACTTTC. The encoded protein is CASSLARAGANVLTF.